These 15 T cell receptor beta chains were all obtained from the same sample, sequenced in a study of blood T cell repertoires in COVID-19. The data were produced by immunoSEQ multiplex PCR, yet TCRdb's version contains in-frame clones alone and is incomplete. The sample has some 350,000 clones; around 90% are singletons. The sequencing input was peripheral blood. Receptors were obtained from a woman under 30 who had recovered from COVID-19.

The chain recombines TRBV3-1 (or the pseudogene TRBV3-2) with TRBJ2-1, with 10 bases lining up with TRBD1. The germline CDR1 and CDR2 sequences are LGHDT and YNNKEL (reference sequence). CDR3 length equals 14 residues. V lost 4 bases to trimming and J lost 8 bases; unmatched junction nucleotides: 5. The CDR3 region is CASSRPGTGDEQFF. DNA for the CDR3: TGTGCCAGCAGCCGTCCCGGGACAGGGGATGAGCAGTTCTTC.

This chain joins TRBV7-2 and TRBJ1-1; the match to TRBD1 covers 9 bases. This CDR3 spans 14 amino acids. Germline V CDR1 and CDR2: SGHTA, FQGNSA. With 5 bases clipped from V and 6 bases from J, the junction kept 7 bases outside the gene matches. The CDR3 reads CASSQRDREAEAFF. In DNA, the CDR3 is TGTGCCAGCAGCCAAAGGGACAGGGAGGCTGAAGCTTTCTTT.

This sequence joins TRBV18 and TRBJ2-1; perhaps TRBD2 as D (6 bases). CDR1 is KGHSH and CDR2 is LQKENI in the germline V gene. This CDR3 has 15 amino acids. V was trimmed by 2 bases and J by 0 bases, leaving 8 bases between them. The DNA for the CDR3 is TGTGCCAGCTCACCAGTGGGGGGCTCCTACAATGAGCAGTTCTTC. It yields the protein CASSPVGGSYNEQFF.

The chain is built from TRBV6-5 and TRBJ2-1, with 11 bases fitting TRBD2. Germline trimming cut 7 bases from V and 2 bases from J; bases unmatched to any gene: 4. The CDR3 loop spans 15 amino acids. Germline assignment: CDR1 MNHEY and CDR2 SVGAGI. For the CDR3, the DNA is TGTGCCAGCACTACTAGCGGGGGCCCCTACAATGAGCAGTTCTTC. Protein product: CASTTSGGPYNEQFF.

The rearrangement uses TRBV5-4 and TRBJ1-1; the D is unclear. The CDR3 has 12 residues. Germline V gene data show CDR1 as SGHNT and CDR2 as YYREEE (reference sequence). V lost 4 bases to trimming and J lost 8 bases, with 12 bases between them. The DNA for the CDR3 is TGTGCCAGCAGCGGGTGGTCCGGGGAAGCTTTCTTT. Amino acids: CASSGWSGEAFF. Combining the CDR3 with reference TRBV5-4 and TRBJ1-1 gives the whole variable domain ETGVTQSPTHLIKTRGQQVTLRCSSQSGHNTVSWYQQALGQGPQFIFQYYREEENGRGNFPPRFSGLQFPNYSSELNVNALELDDSALYLCASSGWSGEAFFGQGTRLTVV.

This chain uses TRBV12-3 or TRBV12-4 with TRBJ2-5; D remains ambiguous. The CDR3 runs 13 residues. V lost 4 bases and J lost 3, with 9 bases in between. The CDR3 nucleotides are TGTGCCAGCAGTTCCGCCCCGGAAGAGACCCAGTACTTC. It encodes CASSSAPEETQYF.

The chain joins TRBV5-4 to TRBJ2-5; TRBD2 matches at 7 bases. This CDR3 comprises 17 residues. Per the germline V gene, CDR1 is SGHNT and CDR2 is YYREEE (reference sequence). With V trimmed by 4 bases and J by 5 bases, 17 bases remained unmatched. The CDR3 coding sequence is TGTGCCAGCAGCCCCGCCCCCCTCCGCGGGAGAGCGGAGACCCAGTACTTC. Its translation is CASSPAPLRGRAETQYF. Looking up the rest from reference TRBV5-4 and TRBJ2-5 gives the full variable domain: ETGVTQSPTHLIKTRGQQVTLRCSSQSGHNTVSWYQQALGQGPQFIFQYYREEENGRGNFPPRFSGLQFPNYSSELNVNALELDDSALYLCASSPAPLRGRAETQYFGPGTRLLVL.

The chain links TRBV19 to TRBJ2-1; 8 nucleotides line up with TRBD2. The junction had 9 bases not matched to a gene; V was cut back by 3 bases and J by 8 bases. This CDR3 has 15 amino acids. Per germline, CDR1 LNHDA and CDR2 SQIVND (reference sequence). CDR3 region: CASSIEVAGTDEQFF. The CDR3 DNA reads as TGTGCCAGTAGTATTGAGGTAGCGGGAACTGATGAGCAGTTCTTC. Supplemented by reference TRBV19 and TRBJ2-1, the full variable domain reads DGGITQSPKYLFRKEGQNVTLSCEQNLNHDAMYWYRQDPGQGLRLIYYSQIVNDFQKGDIAEGYSVSREKKESFPLTVTSAQKNPTAFYLCASSIEVAGTDEQFFGPGTRLTVL.

This chain joins TRBV6-1 and TRBJ1-2; perhaps TRBD1 as D (6 bases). Germline CDR1 reads MNHNS; CDR2 reads SASEGT. V was pared by 2 bases and J by 8 bases, with 12 bases between. This CDR3 is built from 13 residues. The CDR3 nucleotides read TGTGCCAGCAGTGAAACAGGGCAAGGGGGCTACACCTTC. Translated, it gives CASSETGQGGYTF.

The chain combines TRBV18 with TRBJ1-2; 7 nucleotides line up with TRBD1. CDR3 size: 16 residues. Germline V CDR1 and CDR2: KGHSH, LQKENI. Trimming took 8 bases from V and 4 from J; bases not matched to a gene: 16. This CDR3 is CASVRDREASGYGYTF. CDR3 sequence (DNA): TGTGCCAGCGTCCGAGACAGGGAAGCGTCGGGCTATGGCTACACCTTC.

The rearrangement links TRBV24-1 to TRBJ1-2; no clear D gene. CDR1 KGHDR and CDR2 SFDVKD come from the germline V gene. V was shortened by 4 bases and J by 5 bases, with 4 bases between the two germline ends. The CDR3 is 11 residues long. The CDR3 DNA sequence: TGTGCCACCAGTGACATTTATGGCTACACCTTC. This encodes CATSDIYGYTF.

The chain recombines TRBV15 with TRBJ2-5, with TRBD2 matching over 13 bases. The CDR3 consists of 18 residues. Trimming removed 5 bases from V and 5 bases from J; junction bases left unmatched: 14. Germline values: CDR1 LNHNV, CDR2 YYDKDF (reference sequence). The CDR3 nucleotides read TGTGCCACCAGCCCCCGAACTAGCGGGAGGGCCTATGGGGAGACCCAGTACTTC. Amino acid sequence: CATSPRTSGRAYGETQYF.

J is TRBJ2-1 and V is TRBV7-2; 15 positions match TRBD2. The J segment lost 10 bases and the V segment lost 4 bases, leaving 14 bases of the junction unmatched. This CDR3 spans 18 amino acids. Germline CDR1 and CDR2: SGHTA and FQGNSA. In DNA form, the CDR3 reads TGTGCCAGCAGCTGGCGGACTAGCGGGAGGGGACTGTGGGTCGAGCAGTTCTTC. Translating gives CASSWRTSGRGLWVEQFF.

The chain is built from TRBV9 and TRBJ2-2; 10 bases align to TRBD2. This CDR3 contains 16 residues. Germline-derived CDR1 and CDR2 are SGDLS and YYNGEE. Trimming at V came to 0 bases and at J to 7 bases, leaving 6 bases not matched to a gene. The CDR3 loop reads CASSVVASGRHGELFF. CDR3 sequence (DNA): TGTGCCAGCAGCGTAGTGGCTAGCGGGAGACACGGGGAGCTGTTTTTT.

The rearrangement links TRBV6-5 to TRBJ1-3; unclear D gene. The CDR3 is 16 amino acids. V lost 2 bases to trimming and J lost 4 bases, with 15 bases between them. CDR1 MNHEY and CDR2 SVGAGI come from the germline V gene. CDR3 sequence (DNA): TGTGCCAGCAGTTACCCCTCGGACCCGGGAGGAAACACCATATATTTT. This translates into CASSYPSDPGGNTIYF.